Below, one T cell receptor (beta chain) is given with its context. The germline V gene has CDR1 SGHDN and CDR2 FVKESK. Between the trimmed V and J ends, which lost 3 bases and 2 bases, there was a span of 6 bases. This CDR3 is 13 amino acids long. These data originate in a study of CD8 T cells in Susac syndrome. Random-hexamer reverse transcription was applied to roughly 0.45 to 1 ug RNA. An immunoSEQ multiplex PCR amplified TCR beta CDR3 over 54 Vbeta and 13 Jbeta. TCRdb re-called the immunoSEQ multiplex PCR reads through MiXCR, storing one row per CDR3 protein. Found here are roughly 400,000 distinct CDR3 sequences, around 83% of them singletons; the top ten hold under 0.15%.

The receptor was isolated from a human donor with multiple sclerosis. Input material: CD8+ T cells from PBMCs. V gene TRBV14 combines with J gene TRBJ2-3; D ambiguous. CDR3 in amino acids: CASSHWDTDTQYF. The CDR3 DNA reads TGTGCCAGCAGCCATTGGGACACAGATACGCAGTATTTT.